This T cell receptor beta chain was observed in a study of blood T cell repertoires in COVID-19. Study information: The cDNA or gDNA used as material had been derived from T cells, B-cell-depleted T cells, or PBMCs.

The CDR3 totals 13 residues. V dropped 6 bases and J dropped 2 bases, with 10 bases sitting between them. Germline V gene sequence: CDR1 MNHEY, CDR2 SVGAGI. In the original analysis: By means of reference gene primer amplification, nucleated cell counts were estimated. Data came from immunoSEQ multiplex PCR; TCRdb stores just in-frame clones and leaves some out. The V and J calls and clone size were taken over from that table, and D and trimming were inferred from the DNA. The table has approximately 300,000 clones, 65% to 85% seen once. This clone was recorded only once. Sequenced input: peripheral blood. This chain connects TRBV6-5 to TRBJ1-2; weak D call: TRBD1 (5 bases). This TCR came from a woman aged 50 to 60 with acute or convalescent COVID-19. The CDR3 loop reads CASSRAGNYGYTF. Here the CDR3 DNA reads TGTGCCAGCAGCAGGGCGGGAAACTATGGCTACACCTTC.